This TCR beta chain stems from a study of shared clonotypes between healthy human individuals. Clones were read by immunoSEQ multiplex PCR, and TCRdb kept only the in-frame ones, dropping some. This table has 550,000 to 850,000 clones, around 70% appearing once. V lost 4 bases, J lost 3 bases, and 10 bases lay in between. CDR3 length: 14 residues. Germline CDR1 SNHLY, CDR2 FYNNEI. This chain uses TRBV2 with TRBJ1-5; D remains ambiguous. The sequenced sample consisted of memory CD4+ T cells sorted from blood. The subset was: CD45RA-negative fraction. The receptor's source is a woman in her 30s in good health. The CDR3 protein is CASSVPSDNQPQHF. The DNA of the CDR3 is TGTGCCAGCAGTGTTCCCAGCGACAATCAGCCCCAGCATTTT.